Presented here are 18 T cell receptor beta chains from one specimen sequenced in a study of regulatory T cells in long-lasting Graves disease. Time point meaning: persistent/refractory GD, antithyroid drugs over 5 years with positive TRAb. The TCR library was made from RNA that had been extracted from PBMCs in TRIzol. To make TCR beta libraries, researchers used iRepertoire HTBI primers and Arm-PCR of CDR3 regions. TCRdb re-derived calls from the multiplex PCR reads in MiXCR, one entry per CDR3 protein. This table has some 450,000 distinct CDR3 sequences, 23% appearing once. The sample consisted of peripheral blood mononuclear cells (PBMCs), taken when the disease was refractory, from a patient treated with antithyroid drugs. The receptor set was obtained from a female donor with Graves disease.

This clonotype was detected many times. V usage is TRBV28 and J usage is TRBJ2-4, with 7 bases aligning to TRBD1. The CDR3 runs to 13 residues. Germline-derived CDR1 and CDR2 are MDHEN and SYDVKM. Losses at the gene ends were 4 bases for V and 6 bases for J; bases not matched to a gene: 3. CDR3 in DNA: TGTGCCAGCAGTTCTAGGACAGGAAACATTCAGTACTTC. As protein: CASSSRTGNIQYF.

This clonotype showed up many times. The DNA for the CDR3 is TGCAGTGCTACCGACGGAAATCAGCCCCAGCATTTT. Protein sequence: CSATDGNQPQHF. This chain connects TRBV20-1 to TRBJ1-5, with D unclear. Trimming shortened V by 4 bases and J by 4 bases, and 8 bases separated the two germline ends. This CDR3 spans 12 amino acids. Per the germline V gene, CDR1 is DFQATT and CDR2 is SNEGSKA (reference sequence).

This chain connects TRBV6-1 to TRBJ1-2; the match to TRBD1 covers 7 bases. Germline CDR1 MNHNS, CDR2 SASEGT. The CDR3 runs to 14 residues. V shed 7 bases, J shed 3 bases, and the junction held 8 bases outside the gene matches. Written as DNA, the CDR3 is TGTGCCAGCACCCAAAGGACAGGCCACTATGGCTACACCTTC. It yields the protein CASTQRTGHYGYTF.

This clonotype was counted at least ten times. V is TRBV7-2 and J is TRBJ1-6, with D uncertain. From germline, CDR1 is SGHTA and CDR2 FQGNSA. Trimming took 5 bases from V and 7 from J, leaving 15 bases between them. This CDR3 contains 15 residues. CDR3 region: CASSVRGWGNSPLHF. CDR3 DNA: TGTGCCAGCAGCGTTCGAGGTTGGGGAAATTCACCCCTCCACTTT.

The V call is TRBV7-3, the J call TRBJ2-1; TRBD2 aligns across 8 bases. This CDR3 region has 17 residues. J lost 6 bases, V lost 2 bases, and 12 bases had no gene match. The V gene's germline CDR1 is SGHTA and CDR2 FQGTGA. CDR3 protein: CASSLGAQREKSNEQFF. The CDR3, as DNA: TGTGCCAGCAGCTTAGGGGCTCAGCGGGAGAAAAGCAATGAGCAGTTCTTC.

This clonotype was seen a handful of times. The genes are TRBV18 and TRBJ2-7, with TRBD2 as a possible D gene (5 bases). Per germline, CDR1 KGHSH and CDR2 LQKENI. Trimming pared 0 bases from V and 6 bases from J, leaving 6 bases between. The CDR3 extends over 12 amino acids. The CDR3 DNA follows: TGTGCCAGCTCACCACCGAGCGGCGAGCAGTACTTC. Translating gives CASSPPSGEQYF. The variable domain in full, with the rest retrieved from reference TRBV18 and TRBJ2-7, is NAGVMQNPRHLVRRRGQEARLRCSPMKGHSHVYWYRQLPEEGLKFMVYLQKENIIDESGMPKERFSAEFPKEGPSILRIQQVVRGDSAAYFCASSPPSGEQYFGPGTRLTVT.

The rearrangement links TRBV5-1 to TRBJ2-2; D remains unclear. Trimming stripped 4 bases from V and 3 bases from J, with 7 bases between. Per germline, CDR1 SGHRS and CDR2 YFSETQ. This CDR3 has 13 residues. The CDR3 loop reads CASSGHDTGELFF. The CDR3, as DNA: TGCGCCAGCAGCGGGCATGACACCGGGGAGCTGTTTTTT.

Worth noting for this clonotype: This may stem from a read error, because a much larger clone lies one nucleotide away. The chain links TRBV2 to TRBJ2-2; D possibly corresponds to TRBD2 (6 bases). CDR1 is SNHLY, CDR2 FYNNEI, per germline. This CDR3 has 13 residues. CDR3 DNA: TGTGCCAGCAGTGAAGAGCGGAGTCGGGAGCCGTTTTTT. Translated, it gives CASSEERSREPFF.

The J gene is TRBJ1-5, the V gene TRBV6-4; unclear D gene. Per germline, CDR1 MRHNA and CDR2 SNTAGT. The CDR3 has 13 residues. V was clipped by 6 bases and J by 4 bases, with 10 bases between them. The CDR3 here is CASSQTLNQPQHF. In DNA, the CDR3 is TGTGCCAGCAGCCAAACACTGAATCAGCCCCAGCATTTT.

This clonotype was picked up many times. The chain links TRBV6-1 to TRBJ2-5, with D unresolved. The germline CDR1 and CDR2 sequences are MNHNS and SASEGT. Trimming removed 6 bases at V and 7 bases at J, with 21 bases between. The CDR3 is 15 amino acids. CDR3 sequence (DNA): TGTGCCAGCAGGCCCATCGGCACAGAGTTGGGGACCCAGTACTTC. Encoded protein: CASRPIGTELGTQYF.

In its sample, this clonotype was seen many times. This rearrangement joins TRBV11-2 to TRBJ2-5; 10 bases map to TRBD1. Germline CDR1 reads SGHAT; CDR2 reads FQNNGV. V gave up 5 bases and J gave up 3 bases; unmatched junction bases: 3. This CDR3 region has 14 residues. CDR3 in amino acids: CASSPGTGEETQYF. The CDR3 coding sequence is TGTGCCAGCAGCCCCGGGACAGGGGAAGAGACCCAGTACTTC.

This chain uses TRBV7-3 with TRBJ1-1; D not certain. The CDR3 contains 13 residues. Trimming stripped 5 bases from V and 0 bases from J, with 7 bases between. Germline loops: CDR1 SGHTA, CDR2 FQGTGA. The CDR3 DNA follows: TGTGCCAGCAGCGCCTACTTGAACACTGAAGCTTTCTTT. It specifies CASSAYLNTEAFF.

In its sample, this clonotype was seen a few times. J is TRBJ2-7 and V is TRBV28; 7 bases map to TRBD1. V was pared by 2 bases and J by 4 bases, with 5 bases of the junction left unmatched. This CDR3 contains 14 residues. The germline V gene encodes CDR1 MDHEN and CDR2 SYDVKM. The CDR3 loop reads CASSLEGAKYEQYF. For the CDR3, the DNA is TGTGCCAGCAGTTTAGAGGGGGCAAAATACGAGCAGTACTTC.

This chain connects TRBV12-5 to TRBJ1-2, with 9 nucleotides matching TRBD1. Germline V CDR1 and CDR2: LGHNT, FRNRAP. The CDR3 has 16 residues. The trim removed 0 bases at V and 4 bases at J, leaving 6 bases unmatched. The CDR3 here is CASGLVTGQGTYGYTF. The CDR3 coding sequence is TGTGCTAGTGGTTTGGTAACGGGACAGGGAACCTATGGCTACACCTTC.

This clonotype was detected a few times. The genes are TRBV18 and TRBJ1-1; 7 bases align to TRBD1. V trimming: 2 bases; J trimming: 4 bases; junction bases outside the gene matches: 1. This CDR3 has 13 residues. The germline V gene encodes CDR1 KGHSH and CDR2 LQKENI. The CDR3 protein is CASSPKGATEAFF. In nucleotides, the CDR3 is TGTGCCAGCTCACCAAAGGGGGCCACTGAAGCTTTCTTT.

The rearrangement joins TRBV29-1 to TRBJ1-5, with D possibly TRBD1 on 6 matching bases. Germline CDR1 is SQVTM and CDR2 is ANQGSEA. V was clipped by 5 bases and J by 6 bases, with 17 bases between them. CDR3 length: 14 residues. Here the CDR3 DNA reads TGCAGCGTTCAGGGCGAGGGGGGAGGTCAGCCCCAGCATTTT. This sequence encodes CSVQGEGGGQPQHF.

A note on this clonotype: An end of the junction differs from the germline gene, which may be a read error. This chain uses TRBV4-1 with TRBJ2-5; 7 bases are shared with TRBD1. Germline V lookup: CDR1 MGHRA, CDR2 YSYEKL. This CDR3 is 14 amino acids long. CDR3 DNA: TGCGCCAGCAGCCAAACCTTATCCGGGCAGGGGGTTAACTTC. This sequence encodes CASSQTLSGQGVNF.

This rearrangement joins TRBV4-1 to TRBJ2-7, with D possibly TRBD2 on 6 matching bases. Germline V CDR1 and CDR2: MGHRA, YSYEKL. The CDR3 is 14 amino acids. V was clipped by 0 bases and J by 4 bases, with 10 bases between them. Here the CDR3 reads CASSQEWREYEQYF. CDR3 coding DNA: TGCGCCAGCAGCCAAGAGTGGCGGGAATACGAGCAGTACTTC.